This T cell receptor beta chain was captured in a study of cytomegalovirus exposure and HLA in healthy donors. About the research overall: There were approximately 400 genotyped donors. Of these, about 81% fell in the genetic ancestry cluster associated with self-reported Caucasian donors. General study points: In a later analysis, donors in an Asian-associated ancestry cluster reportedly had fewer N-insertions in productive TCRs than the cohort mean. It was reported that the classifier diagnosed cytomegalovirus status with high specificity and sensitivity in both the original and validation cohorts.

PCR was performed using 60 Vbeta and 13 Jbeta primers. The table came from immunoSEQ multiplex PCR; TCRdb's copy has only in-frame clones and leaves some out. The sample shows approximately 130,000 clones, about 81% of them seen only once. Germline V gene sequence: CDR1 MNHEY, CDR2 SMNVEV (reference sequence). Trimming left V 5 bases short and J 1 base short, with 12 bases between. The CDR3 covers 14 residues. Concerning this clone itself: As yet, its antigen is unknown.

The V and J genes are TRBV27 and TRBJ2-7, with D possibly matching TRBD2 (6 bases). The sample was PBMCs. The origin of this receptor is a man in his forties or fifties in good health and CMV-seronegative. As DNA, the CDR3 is TGTGCCAGCAGTACTAGCATAAGGTCCTACGAGCAGTACTTC. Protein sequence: CASSTSIRSYEQYF.